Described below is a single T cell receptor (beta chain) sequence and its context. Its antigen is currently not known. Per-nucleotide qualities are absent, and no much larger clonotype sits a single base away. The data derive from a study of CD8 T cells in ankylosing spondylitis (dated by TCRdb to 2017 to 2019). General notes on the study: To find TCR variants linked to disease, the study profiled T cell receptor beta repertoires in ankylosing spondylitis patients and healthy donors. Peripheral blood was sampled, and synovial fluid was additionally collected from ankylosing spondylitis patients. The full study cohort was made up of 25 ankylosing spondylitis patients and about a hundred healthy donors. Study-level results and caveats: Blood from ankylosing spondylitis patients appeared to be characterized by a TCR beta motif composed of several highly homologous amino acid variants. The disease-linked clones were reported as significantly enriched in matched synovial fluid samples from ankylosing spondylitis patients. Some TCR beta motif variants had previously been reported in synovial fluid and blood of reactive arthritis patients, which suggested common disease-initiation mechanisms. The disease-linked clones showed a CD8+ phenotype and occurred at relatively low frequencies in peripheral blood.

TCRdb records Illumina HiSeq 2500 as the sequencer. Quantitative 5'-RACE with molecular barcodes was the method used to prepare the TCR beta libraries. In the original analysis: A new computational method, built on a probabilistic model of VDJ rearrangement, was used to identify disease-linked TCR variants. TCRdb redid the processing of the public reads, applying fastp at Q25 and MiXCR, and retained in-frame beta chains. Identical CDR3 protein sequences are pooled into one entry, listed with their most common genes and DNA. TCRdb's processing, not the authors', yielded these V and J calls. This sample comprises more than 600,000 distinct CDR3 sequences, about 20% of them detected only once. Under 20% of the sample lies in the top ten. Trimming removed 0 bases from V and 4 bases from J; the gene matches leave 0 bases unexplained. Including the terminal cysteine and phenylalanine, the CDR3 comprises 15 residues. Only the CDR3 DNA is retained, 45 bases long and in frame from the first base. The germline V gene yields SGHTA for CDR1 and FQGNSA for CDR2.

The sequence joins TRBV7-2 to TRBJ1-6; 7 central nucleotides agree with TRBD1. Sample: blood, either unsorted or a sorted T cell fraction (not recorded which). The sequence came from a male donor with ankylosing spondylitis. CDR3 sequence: CASSLARGYNSPLHF. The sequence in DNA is TGTGCCAGCAGCTTAGCCAGGGGGTATAATTCACCCCTCCACTTT.